Shown below are 13 T cell receptor beta chains from a single sample sequenced in a study of shared clonotypes between healthy human individuals. Profiled with immunoSEQ multiplex PCR; TCRdb holds only in-frame clones, not every one. The sample has about 1.9 million clones, just under 95% seen once; the top ten hold more than 1.5%. Positively selected for CCR7, the CD45RO-negative cells used as naive CD8 cells excluded terminally differentiated effector memory CD45RA+ cells. Sequencing was performed on naive CD8+ T cells from PBMCs. The receptors shown here come from a young man in good health. Some clones in this sample may be carry-over from other donors' samples.

The chain carries TRBV7-3 and TRBJ2-5; tentative D call: TRBD1 (5 bases). Trimming removed 5 bases from V and 4 bases from J, with 17 bases in between. Germline-derived CDR1 and CDR2 are SGHTA and FQGTGA. The CDR3 loop spans 15 amino acids. CDR3 amino acids: CASSPTWGRRETQYF. CDR3 in DNA: TGTGCCAGCAGCCCGACCTGGGGCCGAAGAGAGACCCAGTACTTC.

V usage is TRBV28 and J usage is TRBJ2-3; possibly TRBD1 for D (5 bases). V dropped 4 bases and J dropped 0 bases, with 14 bases sitting between them. This CDR3 is built from 16 residues. Germline values: CDR1 MDHEN, CDR2 SYDVKM. CDR3 protein: CASSSETDPSTDTQYF. The CDR3 DNA sequence: TGTGCCAGCAGTTCCGAGACAGATCCTAGCACAGATACGCAGTATTTT. Full variable domain (missing parts from reference TRBV28 and TRBJ2-3): DVKVTQSSRYLVKRTGEKVFLECVQDMDHENMFWYRQDPGLGLRLIYFSYDVKMKEKGDIPEGYSVSREKKERFSLILESASTNQTSMYLCASSSETDPSTDTQYFGPGTRLTVL.

The rearrangement uses TRBV6-5 and TRBJ1-1; perhaps TRBD1 as D (5 bases). CDR1 MNHEY and CDR2 SVGAGI come from the germline V gene. CDR3 size: 10 residues. Trimming took 7 bases from V and 6 from J, leaving 6 bases between them. Written as DNA, the CDR3 is TGTGCCAGCATGGGGGCTGAAGCTTTCTTT. Residues: CASMGAEAFF.

This rearrangement joins TRBV29-1 to TRBJ2-3, with 13 bases lining up with TRBD2. After removal of 6 bases from V and 5 bases from J, the junction contained 11 bases not matched to a gene. The CDR3 spans 16 residues. Germline lookup yields CDR1 SQVTM and CDR2 ANQGSEA. The chain's CDR3 is CSVRGGLAGLGDTQYF. The CDR3 bases are TGCAGCGTACGGGGGGGACTAGCGGGACTTGGAGATACGCAGTATTTT.

This rearrangement joins TRBV27 to TRBJ2-3; tentative D call: TRBD1 (6 bases). Trimming took 3 bases from V and 0 from J, leaving 13 bases between them. Germline V gene data show CDR1 as MNHEY and CDR2 as SMNVEV (reference sequence). CDR3 length: 16 amino acids. In nucleotides, the CDR3 is TGTGCCAGCAGTTTTACAGGGATTCGGAGCACAGATACGCAGTATTTT. Protein sequence: CASSFTGIRSTDTQYF.

The chain employs TRBV5-5 and TRBJ1-1, with a possible D match to TRBD1 (6 bases). V lost 4 bases and J lost 8, with 18 bases in between. This CDR3 has 14 amino acids. The germline CDR1 and CDR2 sequences are SGHKS and YYEKEE (reference sequence). The CDR3 DNA is TGTGCCAGCAGCCCCAGGGGAGAGGATAGAGAAGCTTTCTTT. Translated: CASSPRGEDREAFF.

The chain has TRBV5-1 and TRBJ2-7, with no clear D. V gave up 7 bases and J gave up 5 bases, with 22 bases separating them. The germline V gene encodes CDR1 SGHRS and CDR2 YFSETQ. The CDR3 loop spans 15 amino acids. The CDR3 reads CASGYGHGSLDEQYF. The CDR3 region has the DNA TGCGCCAGCGGTTACGGCCATGGGTCCCTCGACGAGCAGTACTTC.

In DNA form, the CDR3 reads TGCGCCAGCAGCCAAACCGACATCCCCCCCGGGGAGCTGTTTTTT. This translates into CASSQTDIPPGELFF. This chain uses TRBV4-3 with TRBJ2-2; D is unresolved. This CDR3 spans 15 amino acids. Germline V gene sequence: CDR1 LGHNA, CDR2 YSLEER. The ends were cut back, 2 bases at V and 6 bases at J, with 13 bases in the middle.

Comment on this clone: This CDR3 is also generated by other DNA sequences in the sample. V is TRBV19 and J is TRBJ2-7; D perhaps matches TRBD1 (5 bases). The CDR3 has 14 amino acids. Germline CDR1 and CDR2: LNHDA and SQIVND (reference sequence). Trimming left V 1 base short and J 4 bases short, with 11 bases between. This CDR3 is CASSIGLGAYEQYF. CDR3 sequence (DNA): TGTGCCAGTAGTATAGGTTTAGGGGCTTACGAGCAGTACTTC.

The chain employs TRBV6-1 and TRBJ2-1, with a weak D call TRBD1 (6 bases). The germline gives CDR1 MNHNS, CDR2 SASEGT. CDR3 size: 16 residues. Deletions cut 4 bases from V and 0 bases from J, with 13 bases between. CDR3 DNA: TGTGCCAGCAGTGCCCAACAGGGAATCTCCTACAATGAGCAGTTCTTC. Its translation: CASSAQQGISYNEQFF.

A note on this clone: The same CDR3 is also encoded by other DNA sequences in this sample. The chain employs TRBV4-2 and TRBJ2-7; TRBD2 is a possible D gene (6 bases). The germline gives CDR1 LGHNA, CDR2 YNFKEQ. CDR3 size: 15 residues. The V and J ends lost 0 bases and 0 bases respectively, with 9 bases between them. CDR3 sequence reads: CASSQDRGSSYEQYF. CDR3 nucleotides: TGTGCCAGCAGCCAAGACCGGGGGAGCTCCTACGAGCAGTACTTC.

This clone was picked up one time. V gene TRBV5-1 combines with J gene TRBJ1-1; no definite D call. Trimming removed 4 bases from V and 4 bases from J, with 8 bases in between. The CDR3 covers 12 residues. The germline V gene encodes CDR1 SGHRS and CDR2 YFSETQ. In DNA, the CDR3 is TGCGCCAGCAGCAGGGAACCCACTGAAGCTTTCTTT. It specifies CASSREPTEAFF.

The CDR3 nucleotides read TGTGCCAGCAGCGGCCGCTGGAGTCCTGTCTACGAGCAGTACTTC. Translation: CASSGRWSPVYEQYF. This chain uses TRBV7-2 with TRBJ2-7; D gene ambiguous. The germline gives CDR1 SGHTA, CDR2 FQGNSA. The CDR3 consists of 15 residues. The V end lost 5 bases, the J end lost 3 bases, and 17 bases lay between the germline ends.